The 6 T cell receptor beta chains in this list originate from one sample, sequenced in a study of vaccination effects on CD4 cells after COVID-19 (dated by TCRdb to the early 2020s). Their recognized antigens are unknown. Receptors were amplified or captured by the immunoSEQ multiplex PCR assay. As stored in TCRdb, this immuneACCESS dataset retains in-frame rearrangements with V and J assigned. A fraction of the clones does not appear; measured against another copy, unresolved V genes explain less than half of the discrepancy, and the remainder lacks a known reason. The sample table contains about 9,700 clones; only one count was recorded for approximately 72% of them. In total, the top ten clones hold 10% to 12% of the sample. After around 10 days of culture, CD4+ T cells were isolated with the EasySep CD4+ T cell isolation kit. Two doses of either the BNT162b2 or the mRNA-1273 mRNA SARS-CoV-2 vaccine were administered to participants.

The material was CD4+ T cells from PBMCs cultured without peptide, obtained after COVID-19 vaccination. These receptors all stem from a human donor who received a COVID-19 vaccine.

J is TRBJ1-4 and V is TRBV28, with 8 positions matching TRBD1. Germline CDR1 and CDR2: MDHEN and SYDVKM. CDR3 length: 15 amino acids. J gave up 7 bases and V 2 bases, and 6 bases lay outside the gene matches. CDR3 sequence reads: CASSLLGQGGEKLFF. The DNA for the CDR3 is TGTGCCAGCAGTTTACTCGGACAGGGAGGTGAAAAACTGTTTTTT.

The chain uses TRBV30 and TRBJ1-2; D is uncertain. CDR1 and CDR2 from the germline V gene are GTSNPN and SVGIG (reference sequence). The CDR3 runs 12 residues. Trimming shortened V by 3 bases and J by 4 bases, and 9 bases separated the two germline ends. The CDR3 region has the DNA TGTGCCTGGAGAGGCCAGCCCTATGGCTACACCTTC. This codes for CAWRGQPYGYTF. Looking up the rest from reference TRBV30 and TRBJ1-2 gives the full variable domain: SQTIHQWPATLVQPVGSPLSLECTVEGTSNPNLYWYRQAAGRGLQLLFYSVGIGQISSEVPQNLSASRPQDRQFILSSKKLLLSDSGFYLCAWRGQPYGYTFGSGTRLTVV.

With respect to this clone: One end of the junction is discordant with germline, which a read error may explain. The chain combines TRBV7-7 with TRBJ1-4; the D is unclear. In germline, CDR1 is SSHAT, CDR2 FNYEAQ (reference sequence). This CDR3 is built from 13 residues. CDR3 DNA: TGTGCTAGCAGCCCCGGGAGGGCTGAAAAACTGTTTTTT. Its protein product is CASSPGRAEKLFF.

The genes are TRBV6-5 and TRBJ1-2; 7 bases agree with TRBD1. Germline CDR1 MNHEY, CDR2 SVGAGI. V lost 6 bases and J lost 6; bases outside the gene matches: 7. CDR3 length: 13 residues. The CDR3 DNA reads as TGTGCCAGCAGGGAGGGGGCGGCAGATGGCTACACCTTC. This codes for CASREGAADGYTF.

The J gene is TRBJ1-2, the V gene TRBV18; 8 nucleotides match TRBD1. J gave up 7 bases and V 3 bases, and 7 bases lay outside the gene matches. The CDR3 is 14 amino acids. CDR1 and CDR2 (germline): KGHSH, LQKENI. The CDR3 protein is CASSPQGALSGYTF. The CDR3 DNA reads TGTGCCAGCTCACCCCAGGGGGCCCTGAGTGGCTACACCTTC. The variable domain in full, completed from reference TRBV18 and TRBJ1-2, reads NAGVMQNPRHLVRRRGQEARLRCSPMKGHSHVYWYRQLPEEGLKFMVYLQKENIIDESGMPKERFSAEFPKEGPSILRIQQVVRGDSAAYFCASSPQGALSGYTFGSGTRLTVV.

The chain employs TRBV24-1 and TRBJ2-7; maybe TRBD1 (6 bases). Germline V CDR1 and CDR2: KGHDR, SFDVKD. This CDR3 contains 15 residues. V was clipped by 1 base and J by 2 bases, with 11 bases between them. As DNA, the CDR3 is TGTGCCACCAGTGATTTTCCGGGACAAACCTACGAGCAGTACTTC. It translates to CATSDFPGQTYEQYF.